This TCR beta chain was sequenced in a study of T cells in tuberculosis. Repertoires were generated with immunoSEQ multiplex PCR, while TCRdb's copy carries only in-frame clones and drops some. The sample consists of 40,000 to 45,000 clones, nearly 95% of them appearing once. On this clone itself: The antigen remains unidentified.

Findings and limits, study-wide: Using the GMM-specific repertoire gave around 87% accuracy versus around 70% with motifs.

Input material: PBMCs. This receptor was obtained from a donor under 30 with latent tuberculosis or without tuberculosis infection.

The CDR3 spells CASSSFIIFRVGQGNQPQHF. The CDR3 coding sequence is TGTGCCAGTAGTAGCTTTATAATCTTTCGGGTTGGACAGGGCAATCAGCCCCAGCATTTT. The chain has TRBV19 and TRBJ1-5; TRBD1 matches at 7 bases. This CDR3 has 20 residues. Germline V gene sequence: CDR1 LNHDA, CDR2 SQIVND (reference sequence). The junction had 20 bases not matched to a gene; V was cut back by 4 bases and J by 2 bases. The complete variable domain, with remaining parts taken from reference TRBV19 and TRBJ1-5, reads DGGITQSPKYLFRKEGQNVTLSCEQNLNHDAMYWYRQDPGQGLRLIYYSQIVNDFQKGDIAEGYSVSREKKESFPLTVTSAQKNPTAFYLCASSSFIIFRVGQGNQPQHFGDGTRLSIL.